This T cell receptor beta chain was recovered during a study of a mutant IDH1 vaccine in newly diagnosed glioma (TCRdb year 2021). With regard to the full study: Vaccination started 4-6 weeks after radiotherapy alone, or was given together with temozolomide cycles in the groups whose treatment included chemotherapy. The approximately 30 treated patients were around 62% male and around 38% female, with a mean age of roughly 42 years. Prior to enrollment, patients had been given standard therapy consisting of radiotherapy alone, temozolomide alone, or radiochemotherapy with temozolomide, with the combination given to most patients. The week-35 safety follow-up took place at visit V12, and the week-47 end of study took place at visit V13. Peripheral blood was drawn at six visits: V03 (baseline), V05, V07, V10, V12 and V13. Longitudinal TCRB deep sequencing was performed for about 25 treated patients wherever samples were available for exploratory analyses.

On this clone: Its recognized antigen is unknown. Base-call qualities are not available, and no considerably larger clone is one nucleotide away.

General study outcomes and caveats: Pseudoprogression seemed to be unrelated to changes in the top peripheral T cell clonotypes found by TCRB sequencing. Vaccine-induced immune responses across multiple MHC alleles were detected in approximately 93% of patients. PBMC samples for TCRB deep sequencing were selected based on availability. It was noted by the authors that analyses of patient blood samples could not be reproduced owing to sample limitations.

The sample's time point label, decoded: week 47, end of study. Each vaccine dose was 300 ug of a 20-mer mutant IDH1 peptide in Montanide, given subcutaneously with topical imiquimod. Patients received eight vaccinations in weeks 1, 3, 5, 7, 11, 15, 19 and 23, corresponding to visits V03 through V10. All donors had newly diagnosed IDH1-mutant astrocytomas of WHO grade 3 or 4 that showed loss of nuclear ATRX. The samples were drawn from NOA16, a multicentre, single-arm, open-label phase I trial in Germany that tested a mutant IDH1 peptide vaccine in humans for the first time. Genomic DNA for TCRB sequencing was extracted from EDTA blood using the DNeasy Blood and Tissue Kit. The CDR3 spans 13 residues, from the cysteine through the phenylalanine. Just CDR3 DNA is preserved here, 39 bases in frame from base 1. The germline ends are 18 bases apart after V is trimmed by 4 bases and J by 11 bases. Based on the germline V gene (reference sequence), the CDR1 and CDR2 sequences are SGHKS and YYEKEE.

Libraries were prepared through the immunoSEQ multiplex PCR assay. The hsTCRB Kit was used according to the manufacturer's protocol to amplify rearranged TCR beta chain sequences. An Illumina MiSeq was used to sequence the TCRB libraries. The source study handled its data this way. The kit vendor's proprietary platform handled demultiplexing, trimming and gene mapping. TCRdb limited this immuneACCESS table to in-frame rearrangements with V and J called. A share of clones is missing; checked studies link under half to unresolved V genes, and the rest is unexplained. D and trimming were read from the DNA, whereas the V and J calls and clone size are those reported in that table. The sample has 77,000 or so clones on record, 70% to 90% of them singletons. The top ten clonotypes cover roughly 5.6% of the sample.

The V gene is TRBV5-5 and the J gene is TRBJ1-1; perhaps TRBD1 is the D gene, with 5 bases matching. The sequencing here drew on PBMCs, taken from a glioma patient whose treatment included an IDH1 peptide vaccine. The TCR sequence derives from a man aged 35-49 years with glioma. The CDR3 amino acid sequence is: CASSLAGTHPAFF. The DNA sequence reads TGTGCCAGCAGCCTGGCAGGGACCCACCCGGCTTTCTTT.